This TCR beta chain was recorded in a study of early T cells in non-severe SARS-CoV-2 infection. CDR1 is SGHTA, CDR2 FQGNSA, per germline. This CDR3 contains 13 residues. Losses at the gene ends were 3 bases for V and 12 bases for J; bases not matched to a gene: 5. By share, this clonotype counts as medium-sized. Molecules of cDNA were individually given unique molecular identifiers that were attached to them. One entry per CDR3 protein, called by TCRdb with MiXCR from the 5' RACE reads. The repertoire holds 28,000 or so distinct CDR3 sequences, roughly 5.3% seen once, with 3.5% to 5% in the top ten. The rearrangement uses TRBV7-2 and TRBJ2-4; TRBD2 aligns across 10 bases. The specimen was whole blood. The sequence derives from an adult who was a healthcare worker with PCR-confirmed SARS-CoV-2 infection or an uninfected control (not recorded which). This CDR3 is CASSLEAGGPQYF. For the CDR3, the DNA is TGTGCCAGCAGCTTGGAAGCGGGAGGGCCTCAGTACTTC.